This T cell receptor (beta chain) was observed in a study of blood T cell repertoires in COVID-19 (dated by TCRdb to the early 2020s). Concerning the study at large: Samples covering the acute and convalescent phases of COVID-19 were provided by collaborators in the United States, Italy and Spain. Nearly every sample came with metadata listing a de-identified subject ID, COVID-19 status, age in years and sex. Subjects who had been exposed to COVID-19, were actively infected with it, or had recovered from it provided the deeply sampled blood TCRbeta repertoires that made up the dataset. HLA class I and class II types, where available, came from metadata supplied by the sample provider rather than from assay-based typing. Samples were obtained from the ongoing ImmuneRACE study (first 160 participants) and from 1,254 subjects provided by 6 global collaborators. The repertoires were released in a freely available public database meant as a resource for research on the immune response to SARS-CoV-2. The prospective study material was composed of cDNA or gDNA derived from T cells, B-cell-depleted T cells, or PBMCs.

As concerns this clone: No cognate antigen has been identified for it. Qualities for individual bases were not recorded, and no much larger clone is one base off.

The CDR3 has 14 amino acids, counting the end cysteine and phenylalanine. Only the CDR3 DNA stays, 42 bases, in frame from base 1. For CDR1 and CDR2, the germline V gene (reference sequence) lists LNHDA and SQIVND. V was cut back by 8 bases and J by 8 bases, leaving a gap of 19 bases between them. The immunoSEQ Assay, a bias-controlled multiplex PCR, was used to amplify TCRbeta CDR3 regions from genomic DNA. The authors' pipeline ran thus. The number of nucleated cells in each sample was estimated from the amplification of reference gene primers within the assay. To quantify the absolute abundance of each unique TCRbeta CDR3 rearrangement, sequence reads were collapsed and filtered. Productive Simpson clonality was computed per sample as the square root of Simpson's diversity index over productive rearrangements. TCRdb stores this immuneACCESS table with in-frame sequences only. Part of the clones is absent; in the studies checked, under half of the shortfall reflects unresolved V genes, and no reason is known for the rest. V, J and clone size derive from that table, while D and trimming were established from the DNA sequence. The sample yields about 290,000 clones; approximately 89% were counted once. The ten top clones hold approximately 12% of the sample.

Summary of the overall study and its limitations: The quantity of clinical and demographic metadata differed by source and by participant and was supplied without curation.

One collaborating source in Seattle enrolled patients during active infection and followed them longitudinally through the course of disease. Whole blood was collected in K2EDTA tubes by collaborating institutions according to the institutions' own protocols. Collaborator samples were shipped for TCRbeta analysis as frozen whole blood, isolated PBMCs, or DNA extracted from either sample type. The V gene is TRBV19 and the J gene is TRBJ2-1, with the D segment identity uncertain. Sequencing input: peripheral blood. The clonotype comes from a woman aged 25 to 39 with COVID-19, enrolled during active disease. The nucleotide sequence reads as follows: TGTGCCAGTTCCCCCCACTCCCGAATCGATGAGCAGTTCTTC. This is translated as CASSPHSRIDEQFF.